A single sample is the source of the 5 T cell receptor beta chains below, sequenced in a study of a mutant IDH1 vaccine in newly diagnosed glioma. No cognate antigen is known for these TCRs. Noted time point: week 5, during vaccination. Each dose of the vaccine consisted of 300 ug of mutant IDH1 20-mer peptide, with topical imiquimod. Clones were sequenced by immunoSEQ multiplex PCR, and TCRdb holds only the in-frame ones, with some missing. The data show some 29,000 clones, approximately 86% seen once. Sequencing used peripheral blood mononuclear cells (PBMCs), obtained from a glioma patient whose treatment included an IDH1 peptide vaccine. Receptor source: a middle-aged woman with glioma. Some clones in this sample may be carry-over from other donors' samples.

V usage is TRBV5-6 and J usage is TRBJ2-1, with TRBD2 matching over 10 bases. Looked up from germline, CDR1 is SGHDT and CDR2 is YYEEEE. V lost 1 base, J lost 16 bases, and 8 bases stayed unmatched. The length of the CDR3 is 13 residues. CDR3 DNA sequence: TGTGCCAGCAGCTTGACTAGCGGGGCTCCCCGTTTCTTC. This encodes CASSLTSGAPRFF.

V and J are TRBV11-2 and TRBJ2-5, with 7 nucleotides matching TRBD1. The end of the DNA is better explained by TRBJ2-7, so the J call may be wrong. The CDR3 loop spans 13 amino acids. The germline V gene has CDR1 SGHAT and CDR2 FQNNGV. CDR3 sequence reads: CASSLGQGTEQYF. In DNA, the CDR3 is TGTGCCAGCAGCTTAGGACAGGGAACCGAGCAGTACTTC.

The rearrangement links TRBV9 to TRBJ2-1; D unclear. Germline V CDR1 and CDR2: SGDLS, YYNGEE. The CDR3 runs to 16 residues. Trimming took 0 bases from V and 3 from J, leaving 13 bases between them. The CDR3 loop is CASSVVGELLYNEQFF. For the CDR3, the DNA is TGTGCCAGCAGCGTAGTGGGTGAGCTCCTCTACAATGAGCAGTTCTTC.

This rearrangement joins TRBV5-4 to TRBJ2-6, with TRBD1 matching 9 bases. There are 18 residues in the CDR3. With 3 bases clipped from V and 2 bases from J, the junction kept 9 bases outside the gene matches. Germline CDR1 and CDR2: SGHNT and YYREEE (reference sequence). The CDR3 DNA reads TGTGCCAGCAGCTCCACTCCCGGGACAGGGACTGGGGCCAACGTCCTGACTTTC. The encoded protein is CASSSTPGTGTGANVLTF.

This rearrangement joins TRBV7-2 to TRBJ1-5; D may be TRBD1 (5 bases). V lost 4 bases and J lost 0, with 10 bases in between. In germline, CDR1 is SGHTA, CDR2 FQGNSA. The length of the CDR3 is 15 residues. Here the CDR3 reads CASSSLGGSNQPQHF. Written as DNA, the CDR3 is TGTGCCAGCAGCTCCTTGGGGGGTAGCAATCAGCCCCAGCATTTT. Combining the CDR3 with reference TRBV7-2 and TRBJ1-5 gives the whole variable domain GAGVSQSPSNKVTEKGKDVELRCDPISGHTALYWYRQSLGQGLEFLIYFQGNSAPDKSGLPSDRFSAERTGGSVSTLTIQRTQQEDSAVYLCASSSLGGSNQPQHFGDGTRLSIL.